A single sample gave rise to the 4 T cell receptor beta chains below, sequenced in a study of cytomegalovirus exposure and HLA in healthy donors. The PCR used 60 Vbeta and 13 Jbeta primers. The protocol was immunoSEQ multiplex PCR, while the TCRdb copy is restricted to in-frame clones and leaves out a portion. The data contain some 140,000 clones, 55% to 80% of them singletons. Sequenced: PBMCs. These receptors were taken from a woman aged 40 to 50 in good health and CMV-seronegative.

This clone was seen only a few times. This chain links TRBV4-1 with TRBJ1-4; D gene unclear. Germline V gene data show CDR1 as MGHRA and CDR2 as YSYEKL. Trimming left V 4 bases short and J 6 bases short, with 21 bases between. This CDR3 region has 17 residues. DNA of the CDR3: TGCGCCAGCAGCCGAAATAACGCACCGGGAACGGATGAAAAACTGTTTTTT. Protein product: CASSRNNAPGTDEKLFF.

This clone has a handful of counts. The V and J genes are TRBV5-1 and TRBJ1-3; D might be TRBD1 (6 bases). The CDR3 is 14 residues long. Trimming cost V 6 bases and J 1 base, with 11 bases left between them. Germline V gives CDR1 SGHRS, CDR2 YFSETQ. This CDR3 reads CASTGASSGNTIYF. CDR3 nucleotides: TGCGCCAGCACAGGGGCCTCATCTGGAAACACCATATATTTT.

Worth noting for this clone: At one end the junction does not follow the germline gene, possibly because of a read error. V usage is TRBV7-3 and J usage is TRBJ1-1; the D is unclear. The germline V gene has CDR1 SGHTA and CDR2 FQGTGA. There are 16 residues in the CDR3. In nucleotides, the CDR3 is TGTACCAGCAGCTCCTCGGGAGTCGGTGGGAGCACTGAAGCTTTCTTT. Its protein product is CTSSSSGVGGSTEAFF. The full variable domain, in which reference TRBV7-3 and TRBJ1-1 provide the parts outside the CDR3, is GAGVSQTPSNKVTEKGKYVELRCDPISGHTALYWYRQSLGQGPEFLIYFQGTGAADDSGLPNDRFFAVRPEGSVSTLKIQRTERGDSAVYLCTSSSSGVGGSTEAFFGQGTRLTVV.

The chain links TRBV10-3 to TRBJ1-1; D call uncertain. Trimming pared 0 bases from V and 9 bases from J, leaving 8 bases between. Germline CDR1 and CDR2: ENHRY and SYGVKD. The CDR3 consists of 12 residues. CDR3 loop: CAISESGRQAFF. In DNA, the CDR3 is TGTGCCATCAGTGAGTCGGGCAGACAAGCTTTCTTT.